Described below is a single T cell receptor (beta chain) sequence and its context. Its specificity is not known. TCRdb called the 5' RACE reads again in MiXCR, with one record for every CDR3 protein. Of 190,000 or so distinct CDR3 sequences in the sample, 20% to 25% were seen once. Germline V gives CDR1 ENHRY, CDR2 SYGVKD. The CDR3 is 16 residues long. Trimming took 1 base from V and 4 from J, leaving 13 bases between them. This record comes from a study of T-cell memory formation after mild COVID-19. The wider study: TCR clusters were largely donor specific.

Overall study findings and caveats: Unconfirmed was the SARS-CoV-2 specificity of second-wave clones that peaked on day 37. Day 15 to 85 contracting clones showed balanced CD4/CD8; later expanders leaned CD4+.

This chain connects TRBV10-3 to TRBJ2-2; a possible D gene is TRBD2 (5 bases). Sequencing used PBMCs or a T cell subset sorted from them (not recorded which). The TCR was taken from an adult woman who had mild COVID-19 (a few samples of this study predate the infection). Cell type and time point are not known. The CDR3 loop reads CAISEWEPASTGELFF. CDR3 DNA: TGTGCCATCAGTGAGTGGGAGCCAGCCTCCACCGGGGAGCTGTTTTTT.